The clone carrying this T cell receptor (beta chain) has only a few counts. The CDR3 is 15 amino acids. The germline gives CDR1 MNHEY, CDR2 SMNVEV (reference sequence). With 2 bases removed from V and 3 bases from J, the gap between germline ends came to 11 bases. The data are from a study of blood T cell repertoires in COVID-19. Only in-frame clones appear in the TCRdb table, and some are missing; sequencing was by immunoSEQ multiplex PCR. This sample carries fewer than 85,000 clones, 79% of them seen once, and the ten largest clones take 26%. This TCR came from a man in his 60s with active or convalescent COVID-19. The chain combines TRBV27 with TRBJ2-1; possibly TRBD1 for D (5 bases). The source material was peripheral blood. CDR3 in DNA: TGTGCCAGCAGTTTAAGGACACCAAACTACAATGAGCAGTTCTTC. This translates into CASSLRTPNYNEQFF.